The present TCR beta chain was sequenced within a study of CD8 T cells in ankylosing spondylitis. General study points: What appeared characteristic of ankylosing spondylitis blood was a TCR beta motif of fewer than ten highly homologous variants.

This clonotype was counted many times. Its antigen remains unknown. TCR beta libraries were made by quantitative 5'-RACE with molecular barcodes. TCRdb recomputed calls from the 5' RACE reads with MiXCR, one row per CDR3 protein. The sample consists of 500,000 or so distinct CDR3 sequences, about 5.7% of them appearing once. CDR3 size: 14 residues. Germline V CDR1 and CDR2: SGHVS, FQNEAQ. Trimming left V 5 bases short and J 0 bases short, with 10 bases between. The chain couples TRBV7-8 to TRBJ2-5; possibly TRBD2 for D (6 bases). This sequence was found in a male donor with ankylosing spondylitis. Input material: blood, either unsorted or a sorted T cell fraction (not recorded which). The CDR3 bases are TGTGCCAGCAGCACCGGACTAAACCAAGAGACCCAGTACTTC. Its protein product is CASSTGLNQETQYF.